This T cell receptor beta chain was observed in a study of beta chain features in type 1 diabetes. The study's findings and limits: Researchers caution that PCR might favor shorter templates, equally among patients and controls. Type 1 diabetes patients had TCRB CDR3s that were shorter (moderately but significantly so) in all four CD4+ subsets.

Cells sorted by CD45RO/CCR7/CD25/CD127/CD95/CD27 comprised CD4+ naive, central memory, regulatory and stem cell-like memory cells. Concerning this clone: Its antigen is currently unknown.

Every bit of the isolated RNA underwent reverse transcription, so sequencing read expressed TCRB transcripts. Profiled with immunoSEQ multiplex PCR; TCRdb holds only in-frame clones, not every one. The table has approximately 330,000 clones, about 11% seen once; the top ten hold around 0.015%. The CDR3 contains 11 residues. Trimming took 4 bases from V and 8 from J, leaving 8 bases between them. Germline CDR1 and CDR2: SQVTM and ANQGSEA. Sample: naive CD4+ T cells from blood. This TCR derives from a woman younger than 45 in good health. The chain uses TRBV29-1 and TRBJ1-4; D not resolved. The CDR3 coding sequence is TGCAGCGTTGGAGGGCCCGAAAAACTGTTTTTT. Protein sequence: CSVGGPEKLFF.